Listed below are T cell receptor beta chains from one sample, sequenced in a study of blood T cell repertoires in COVID-19. The method was immunoSEQ multiplex PCR; TCRdb's version includes in-frame clones alone and lacks a portion of them. Of around 63,000 clones in the sample, roughly 78% were seen once. Sequencing was performed on peripheral blood. Receptors were obtained from a human donor in a cohort sampled during active COVID-19. Each CDR3 is given with its conserved first and last residue. The D gene is left open where the match is weak. The listing skips clone size in some rows; elsewhere it reads once, few, many or a size class.

cdr3_nt cdr3_aa j_call clone_size d_call v_call
TGTGCCAGCAGCCAAGAACGACCCGTAGCGGGAGGGAGCACCGGGGAGCTGTTTTTT CASSQERPVAGGSTGELFF TRBJ2-2 few TRBD2 TRBV4-2
TGTGCCAGCAGCAAGTCCGAAGCCTACACCGGGGAGCTGTTTTTT CASSKSEAYTGELFF TRBJ2-2 . . TRBV3-1/TRBV3-2
TGTGCCAGCTCAGAGAGCGGAGCGGCCAAAGAGACCCAGTACTTC CASSESGAAKETQYF TRBJ2-5 . . TRBV18
TGTGCCAGTAGTACCCGGGGACAGGGAAACGGCTACACCTTC CASSTRGQGNGYTF TRBJ1-2 once TRBD1 TRBV19
TGCGCCAGCAAGGGTAGGGGGCCTAATGAAAAACTGTTTTTT CASKGRGPNEKLFF TRBJ1-4 . TRBD1 TRBV5-1
TGTGCCTGGAGTGTTTCGCTCTACTACGAGCAGTACTTC CAWSVSLYYEQYF TRBJ2-7 . . TRBV30
TGTGCCAGCAGTACCCCGCAGCAGGGCATCTATGGCTACACCTTC CASSTPQQGIYGYTF TRBJ1-2 . . TRBV6-5
TGCGCCAGCAGCCCGGCCGGACAGAGTAATCAGCCCCAGCATTTT CASSPAGQSNQPQHF TRBJ1-5 . . TRBV5-1
TGTGCCAGCAGCTTACGAGCGTCGAGCACAGATACGCAGTATTTT CASSLRASSTDTQYF TRBJ2-3 . . TRBV7-8
TGTGCCAGCAGTCCTAGCGGTCGAGAGACCCAGTACTTC CASSPSGRETQYF TRBJ2-5 . TRBD2 TRBV28
TGTGCCAGCAGCCCCCGGACTAGCGGGACCGGGGAGCTGTTTTTT CASSPRTSGTGELFF TRBJ2-2 . TRBD2 TRBV5-4
TGTCCCTCTGGGCGGGAGGGCATTAAAGATACGCAGTATTTT CPSGREGIKDTQYF TRBJ2-3 . TRBD2 TRBV2
TGCGCCAGCAGCATGATAGGACTAGCGGGTATCCAAGAGACCCAGTACTTC CASSMIGLAGIQETQYF TRBJ2-5 . TRBD2 TRBV5-1
TGTGCCTGGAGTGGTTCCAGGGTGATCTCTGGAAACACCATATATTTT CAWSGSRVISGNTIYF TRBJ1-3 few . TRBV30
TGTGCCAGCAGCTTACGGGGAAAAGGAGATACGCAGTATTTT CASSLRGKGDTQYF TRBJ2-3 . . TRBV7-8
TGTGCCAGCAGTTTCAGCGGACAGGGACGAGAAAAACTGTTTTTT CASSFSGQGREKLFF TRBJ1-4 . TRBD1 TRBV28
TGTGCCAGTAGTATAGGGCAGACTAGCGGGATCTACAATGAGCAGTTCTTC CASSIGQTSGIYNEQFF TRBJ2-1 . TRBD2 TRBV19
TGTGCCAGCAGCTTACGACGGGTAAGTTTTTCATATACGAATGAAAAACTGTTTTTT CASSLRRVSFSYTNEKLFF TRBJ1-4 . . TRBV7-6
TGTGCCAGCAGCTTAGGTTCCCAGGGCCACAATGAGCAGTTCTTC CASSLGSQGHNEQFF TRBJ2-1 . . TRBV7-8
TGTGCCAGCAGCTTGGGAGCCTCCTACGAGCAGTACTTC CASSLGASYEQYF TRBJ2-7 . . TRBV11-3
TGCAGCGTTGAAGGGGCCTATGCTAGCGGGAGAGACAATGAGCAGTTCTTC CSVEGAYASGRDNEQFF TRBJ2-1 . TRBD2 TRBV29-1
TGTGCCAGCAGACGAAAATCAGCGGGAGTAACCTACAATGAGCAGTTCTTC CASRRKSAGVTYNEQFF TRBJ2-1 few TRBD2 TRBV28
TGCGCCAGCAGCCAAGATACGGGTACTGGAAACACCATATATTTT CASSQDTGTGNTIYF TRBJ1-3 . . TRBV4-1
TGTGCCAGCAGTCCCAAAGTTGGACTAGTGTACGAGCAGTACTTC CASSPKVGLVYEQYF TRBJ2-7 . TRBD2 TRBV25-1
TGCGCCAGCAGCCAAGACCGATCGGGAGCTAGTACAGATACGCAGTATTTT CASSQDRSGASTDTQYF TRBJ2-3 few . TRBV4-1
TGTGCCAGCAGGTACCACAGGGGGACTGAAGCTTTCTTT CASRYHRGTEAFF TRBJ1-1 . TRBD1 TRBV27
TGTGCCAGCAGGGATCCTGGACAGGGGATCTACGAGCAGTACTTC CASRDPGQGIYEQYF TRBJ2-7 . TRBD1 TRBV28
TGTGCCAGCAGCCGGGGCGACGGGAACACCGGGGAGCTGTTTTTT CASSRGDGNTGELFF TRBJ2-2 once . TRBV4-2
TGTGCCAGCAGCCACGGACAGGGAAGGTTGAATGAAAAACTGTTTTTT CASSHGQGRLNEKLFF TRBJ1-4 few TRBD1 TRBV2
TGTGCCAGTAGTCCCCGGGGGGGGGTCGGCACTGAAGCTTTCTTT CASSPRGGVGTEAFF TRBJ1-1 . . TRBV19
TGCGCCAGCAGCCAAACAGGGGCACAAGGCTATGGCTACACCTTC CASSQTGAQGYGYTF TRBJ1-2 . TRBD1 TRBV5-1
TGTGCCAGCAGTGAAGAAAGACAATACGAGCAGTACTTC CASSEERQYEQYF TRBJ2-7 . . TRBV6-1
TGTGCCAGCAGTTCCGGGACAGGGGATTCACCCCTCCACTTT CASSSGTGDSPLHF TRBJ1-6 many TRBD1 TRBV6-5
TGCGCCAGCGGAACAGGGGGGAACACTGAAGCTTTCTTT CASGTGGNTEAFF TRBJ1-1 . TRBD1 TRBV5-1
TGTGCCAGCAGCCAGGCGACAGGGGCCCAAGAGACCCAGTACTTC CASSQATGAQETQYF TRBJ2-5 once TRBD1 TRBV3-1/TRBV3-2
TGCGCCAGCAGCCAGACAGGCGGAGAGACCCAGTACTTC CASSQTGGETQYF TRBJ2-5 . . TRBV5-1
TGTGCCACCAGCAGAGACCTCGCGGGGGGGGCAACTAATGAAAAACTGTTTTTT CATSRDLAGGATNEKLFF TRBJ1-4 . . TRBV15